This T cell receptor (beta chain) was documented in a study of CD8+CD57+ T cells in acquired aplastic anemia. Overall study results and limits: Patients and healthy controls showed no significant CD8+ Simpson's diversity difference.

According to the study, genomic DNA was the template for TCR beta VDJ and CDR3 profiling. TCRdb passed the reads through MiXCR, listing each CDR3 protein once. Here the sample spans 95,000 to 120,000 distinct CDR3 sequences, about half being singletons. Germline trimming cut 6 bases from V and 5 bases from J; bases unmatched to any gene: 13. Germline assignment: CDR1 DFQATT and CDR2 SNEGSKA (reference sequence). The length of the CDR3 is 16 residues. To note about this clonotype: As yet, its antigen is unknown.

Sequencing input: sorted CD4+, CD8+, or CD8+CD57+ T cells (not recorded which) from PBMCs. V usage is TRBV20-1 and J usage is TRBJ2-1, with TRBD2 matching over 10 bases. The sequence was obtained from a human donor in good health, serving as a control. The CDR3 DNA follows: TGCAGTGCCAGCAGCGACGGGACTAGCGAAAACAATGAGCAGTTCTTC. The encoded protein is CSASSDGTSENNEQFF.